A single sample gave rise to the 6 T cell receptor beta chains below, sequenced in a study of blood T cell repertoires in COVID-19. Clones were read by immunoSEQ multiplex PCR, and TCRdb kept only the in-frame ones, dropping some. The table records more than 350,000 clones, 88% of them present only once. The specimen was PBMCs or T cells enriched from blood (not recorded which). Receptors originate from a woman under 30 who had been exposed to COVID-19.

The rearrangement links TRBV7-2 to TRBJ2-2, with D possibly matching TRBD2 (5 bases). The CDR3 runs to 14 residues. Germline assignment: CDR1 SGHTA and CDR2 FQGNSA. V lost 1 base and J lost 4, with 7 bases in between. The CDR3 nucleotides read TGTGCCAGCAGCTTAGGTCTAGCCACCGGGGAGCTGTTTTTT. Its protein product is CASSLGLATGELFF.

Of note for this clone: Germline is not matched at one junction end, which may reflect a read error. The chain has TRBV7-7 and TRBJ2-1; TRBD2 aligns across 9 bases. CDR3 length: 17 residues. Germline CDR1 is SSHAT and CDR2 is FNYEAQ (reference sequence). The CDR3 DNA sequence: TGTGCTAGCAGCCCACAGGCTGCGGGGGGGCCGAGTAATGAGCAGTTCTTC. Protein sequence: CASSPQAAGGPSNEQFF.

CDR3 DNA: TGTGCCAGCAGCCCCGGGGGGTGGCAGGATGAAAAACTGTTTTTT. Its protein product is CASSPGGWQDEKLFF. The genes are TRBV9 and TRBJ1-4; TRBD1 is a possible D gene (5 bases). Trimming removed 4 bases at V and 6 bases at J, with 16 bases between. Germline V gives CDR1 SGDLS, CDR2 YYNGEE. The CDR3 has 15 amino acids.

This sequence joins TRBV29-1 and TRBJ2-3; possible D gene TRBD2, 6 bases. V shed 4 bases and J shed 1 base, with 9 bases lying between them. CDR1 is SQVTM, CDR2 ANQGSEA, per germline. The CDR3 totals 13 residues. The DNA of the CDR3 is TGCAGCGTTGTTCGGAGGGGCACAGATACGCAGTATTTT. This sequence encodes CSVVRRGTDTQYF.

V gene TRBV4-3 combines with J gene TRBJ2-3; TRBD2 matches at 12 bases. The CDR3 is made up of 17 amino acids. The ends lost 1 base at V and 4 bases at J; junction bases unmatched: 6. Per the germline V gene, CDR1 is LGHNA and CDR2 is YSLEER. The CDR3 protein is CASSQVASGGASDTQYF. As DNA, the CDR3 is TGCGCCAGCAGCCAAGTGGCTAGCGGGGGGGCTTCAGATACGCAGTATTTT.

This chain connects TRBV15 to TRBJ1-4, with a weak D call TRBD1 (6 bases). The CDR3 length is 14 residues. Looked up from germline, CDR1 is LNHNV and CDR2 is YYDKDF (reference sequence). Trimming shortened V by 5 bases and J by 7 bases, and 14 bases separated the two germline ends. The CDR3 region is CATSGGAGGEKLFF. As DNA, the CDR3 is TGTGCCACCAGCGGGGGGGCAGGAGGTGAAAAACTGTTTTTT.